These 8 T cell receptor beta chains originate from one sample sequenced in a study of cytomegalovirus exposure and HLA in healthy donors. This PCR relied on a set of 60 Vbeta primers and 13 Jbeta primers. The repertoire was sequenced with immunoSEQ multiplex PCR; TCRdb's copy has only in-frame clones and lacks some. The data contain more than 100,000 clones, about 83% of them singletons. Sequencing input: PBMCs. Every receptor here comes from a woman under 40 in good health and CMV-seronegative.

This sequence joins TRBV7-8 and TRBJ1-1; D uncertain. Per the germline V gene, CDR1 is SGHVS and CDR2 is FQNEAQ. The CDR3 totals 12 residues. The V and J ends lost 5 bases and 11 bases respectively, with 15 bases between them. This CDR3 reads CASSGTTSGAFF. Written as DNA, the CDR3 is TGTGCCAGCAGCGGAACTACCTCGGGGGCTTTCTTT.

The chain uses TRBV7-3 and TRBJ2-3, with TRBD2 matching over 11 bases. Germline V gene data show CDR1 as SGHTA and CDR2 as FQGTGA. The CDR3 has 16 residues. The V and J ends lost 5 bases and 2 bases, in that order; junction bases with no gene match: 6. This chain's CDR3 is CASSPGLAGPTDTQYF. CDR3 nucleotide sequence: TGTGCCAGCAGCCCCGGACTAGCGGGCCCCACAGATACGCAGTATTTT.

This clone was seen once. V gene TRBV7-9 combines with J gene TRBJ2-7; possibly TRBD2 for D (6 bases). Germline V CDR1 and CDR2: SEHNR, FQNEAQ (reference sequence). The CDR3 runs 15 residues. V dropped 4 bases and J dropped 5 bases, with 18 bases sitting between them. CDR3 in amino acids: CASSSITTSPHEQYF. The CDR3 region has the DNA TGTGCCAGCAGCTCCATCACGACTAGTCCCCACGAGCAGTACTTC.

Here the CDR3 reads CATLTRGRYEKLFF. The CDR3 nucleotides are TGTGCCACCTTGACCAGGGGAAGATATGAAAAACTGTTTTTT. This chain uses TRBV5-8 with TRBJ1-4; tentative D call: TRBD1 (6 bases). The CDR3 covers 14 residues. In germline, CDR1 is SGHTS, CDR2 YDEGEE. The V and J ends lost 9 bases and 6 bases respectively, with 18 bases between them.

CDR3 DNA sequence: TGCGCCAGCTTTATGGACAGAATCTCGCTAAACCGATGCGAGCAGTACTTC. Amino acid sequence: CASFMDRISLNRCEQYF. The chain employs TRBV23-1 and TRBJ2-7; perhaps TRBD1 as D (6 bases). TRBV23-1 is known as an ORF, though its function is uncertain. CDR3 length: 17 amino acids. Trimming removed 8 bases at V and 6 bases at J, with 29 bases between.

This rearrangement joins TRBV19 to TRBJ2-1; 10 nucleotides agree with TRBD2. The V gene end was trimmed by 6 bases and the J gene end by 0 bases; junction bases not matched to a gene: 5. Germline assignment: CDR1 LNHDA and CDR2 SQIVND (reference sequence). The CDR3 extends over 16 amino acids. CDR3 DNA: TGTGCCAGTAGGGGGGCTAGCGGGAGCTCCTACAATGAGCAGTTCTTC. This codes for CASRGASGSSYNEQFF.

The chain joins TRBV19 to TRBJ2-7, with D perhaps TRBD2 (5 bases). The CDR3 is 14 residues long. CDR1 and CDR2 (germline): LNHDA, SQIVND (reference sequence). With 5 bases removed from V and 5 bases from J, the gap between germline ends came to 16 bases. The CDR3 here is CASSPSDYLNEQYF. CDR3 DNA sequence: TGTGCCAGTAGTCCCTCCGACTATTTGAACGAGCAGTACTTC.

This clone was found a few times. J is TRBJ2-5 and V is TRBV27; 12 positions agree with TRBD2. V trimming: 8 bases; J trimming: 4 bases; junction bases outside the gene matches: 17. The CDR3 runs to 18 residues. Germline loops: CDR1 MNHEY, CDR2 SMNVEV (reference sequence). The CDR3 protein is CASSPHRASGRAGETQYF. DNA of the CDR3: TGTGCCAGCTCTCCTCACAGGGCTAGCGGGAGGGCCGGAGAGACCCAGTACTTC.